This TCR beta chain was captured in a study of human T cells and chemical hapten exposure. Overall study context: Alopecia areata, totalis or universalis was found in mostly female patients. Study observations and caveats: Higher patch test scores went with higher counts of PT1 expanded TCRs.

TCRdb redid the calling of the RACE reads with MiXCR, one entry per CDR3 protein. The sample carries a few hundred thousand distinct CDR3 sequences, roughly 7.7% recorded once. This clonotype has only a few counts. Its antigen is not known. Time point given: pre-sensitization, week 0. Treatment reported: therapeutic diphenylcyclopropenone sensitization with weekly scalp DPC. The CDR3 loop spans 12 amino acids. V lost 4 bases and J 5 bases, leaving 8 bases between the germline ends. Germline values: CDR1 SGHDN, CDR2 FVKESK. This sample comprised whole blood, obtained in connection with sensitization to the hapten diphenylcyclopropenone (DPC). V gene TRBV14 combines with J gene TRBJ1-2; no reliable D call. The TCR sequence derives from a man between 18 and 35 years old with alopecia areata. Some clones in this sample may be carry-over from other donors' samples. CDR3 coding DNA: TGTGCCAGCAGCCGTTGGGGTTATGGCTACACCTTC. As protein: CASSRWGYGYTF.